This T cell receptor (beta chain) was observed in a study of beta chain features in type 1 diabetes. The overall study: Patients looked much like healthy donors when it came to age, gender and cell yields. Whole-study results and caveats: TCRB repertoires of naive, central memory and Treg cells appeared more similar among patients than among healthy donors. Moderately but significantly shorter TCRB CDR3s were found in Type 1 diabetes patients in all four CD4+ subsets.

All of the isolated RNA was reverse transcribed, so expressed TCRB transcripts were sequenced. Naive, central memory and regulatory T cell samples came to a mean of approximately 3.3 million reads. TCRdb's copy holds only in-frame clones and misses some; the assay was immunoSEQ multiplex PCR. The sample carries some 350,000 clones, approximately 13% recorded once. The CDR3 has 16 amino acids. CDR1 is MGHRA and CDR2 is YSYEKL in the germline V gene. V lost 1 base to trimming and J lost 5 bases; unmatched junction nucleotides: 8. This clone was recorded a few times. Antigen specificity is unknown. This chain joins TRBV4-1 and TRBJ2-1, with 7 bases lining up with TRBD1. The specimen sequenced was naive CD4+ T cells from blood. The sequence derives from a woman aged 18-30 years with type 1 diabetes. The CDR3, as DNA: TGCGCCAGCAGCCAAGTCGCGGCAGGGGGACACAATGAGCAGTTCTTC. It specifies CASSQVAAGGHNEQFF.